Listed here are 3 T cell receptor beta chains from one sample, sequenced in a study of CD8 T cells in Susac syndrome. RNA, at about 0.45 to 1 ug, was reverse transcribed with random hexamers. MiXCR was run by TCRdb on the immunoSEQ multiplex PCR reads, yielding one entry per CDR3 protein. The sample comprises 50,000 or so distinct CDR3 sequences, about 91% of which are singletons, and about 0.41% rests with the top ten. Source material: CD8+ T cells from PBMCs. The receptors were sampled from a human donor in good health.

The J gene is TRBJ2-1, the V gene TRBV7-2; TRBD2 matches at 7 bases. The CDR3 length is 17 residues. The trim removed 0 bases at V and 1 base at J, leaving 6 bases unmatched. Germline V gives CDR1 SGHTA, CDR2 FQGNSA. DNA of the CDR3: TGTGCCAGCAGCTTAGCGCTAGCGGCTACGTCCTACAATGAGCAGTTCTTC. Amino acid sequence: CASSLALAATSYNEQFF. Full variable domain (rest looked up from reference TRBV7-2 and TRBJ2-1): GAGVSQSPSNKVTEKGKDVELRCDPISGHTALYWYRQSLGQGLEFLIYFQGNSAPDKSGLPSDRFSAERTGGSVSTLTIQRTQQEDSAVYLCASSLALAATSYNEQFFGPGTRLTVL.

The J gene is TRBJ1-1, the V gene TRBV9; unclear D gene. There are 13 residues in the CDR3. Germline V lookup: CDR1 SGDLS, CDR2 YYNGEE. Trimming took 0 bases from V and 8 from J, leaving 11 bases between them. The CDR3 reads CASSVDGITEAFF. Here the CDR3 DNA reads TGTGCCAGCAGCGTAGATGGGATTACCGAAGCTTTCTTT.

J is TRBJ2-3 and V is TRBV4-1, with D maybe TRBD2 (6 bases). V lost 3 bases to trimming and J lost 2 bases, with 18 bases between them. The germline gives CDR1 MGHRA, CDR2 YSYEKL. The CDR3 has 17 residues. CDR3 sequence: CASSHPGRAGPTDTQYF. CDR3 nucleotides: TGCGCCAGCAGCCACCCGGGGAGAGCGGGCCCCACAGATACGCAGTATTTT.